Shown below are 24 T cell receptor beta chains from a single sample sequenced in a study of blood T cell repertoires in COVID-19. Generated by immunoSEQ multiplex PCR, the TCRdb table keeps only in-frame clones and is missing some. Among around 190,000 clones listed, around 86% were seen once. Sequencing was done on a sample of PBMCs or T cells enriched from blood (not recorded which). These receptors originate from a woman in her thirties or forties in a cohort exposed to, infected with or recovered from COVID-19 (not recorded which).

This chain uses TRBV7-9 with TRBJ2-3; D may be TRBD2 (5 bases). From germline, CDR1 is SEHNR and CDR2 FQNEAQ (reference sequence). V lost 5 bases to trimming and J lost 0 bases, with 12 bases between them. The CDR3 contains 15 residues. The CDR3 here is CASSPRERSTDTQYF. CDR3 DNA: TGTGCCAGCAGCCCGCGAGAGCGGAGCACAGATACGCAGTATTTT.

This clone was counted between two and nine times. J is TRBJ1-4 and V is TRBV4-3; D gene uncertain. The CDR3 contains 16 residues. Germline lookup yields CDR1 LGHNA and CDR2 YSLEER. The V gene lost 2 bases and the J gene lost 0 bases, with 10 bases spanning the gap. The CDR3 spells CASSQTTLATNEKLFF. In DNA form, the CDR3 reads TGCGCCAGCAGCCAAACCACCTTAGCAACTAATGAAAAACTGTTTTTT.

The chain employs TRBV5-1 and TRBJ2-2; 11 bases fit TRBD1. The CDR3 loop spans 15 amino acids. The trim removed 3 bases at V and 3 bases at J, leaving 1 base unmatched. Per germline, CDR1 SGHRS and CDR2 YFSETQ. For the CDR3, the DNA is TGCGCCAGCAGCTCGGGACAGGGGGACACCGGGGAGCTGTTTTTT. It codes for CASSSGQGDTGELFF.

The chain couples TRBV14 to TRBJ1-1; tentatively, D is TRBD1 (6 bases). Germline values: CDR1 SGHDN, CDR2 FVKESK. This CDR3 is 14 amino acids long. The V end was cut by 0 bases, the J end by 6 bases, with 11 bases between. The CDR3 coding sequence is TGTGCCAGCAGCCAAGATTGGGACACTTCTGAAGCTTTCTTT. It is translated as CASSQDWDTSEAFF.

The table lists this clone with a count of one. DNA for the CDR3: TGTGCCAGTAGTCGACCCGGACAGACCTACGAGCAGTACTTC. Amino acid sequence: CASSRPGQTYEQYF. J is TRBJ2-7 and V is TRBV19; D might be TRBD1 (6 bases). V was shortened by 5 bases and J by 2 bases, with 13 bases between the two germline ends. The CDR3 totals 14 residues. Germline-derived CDR1 and CDR2 are LNHDA and SQIVND (reference sequence).

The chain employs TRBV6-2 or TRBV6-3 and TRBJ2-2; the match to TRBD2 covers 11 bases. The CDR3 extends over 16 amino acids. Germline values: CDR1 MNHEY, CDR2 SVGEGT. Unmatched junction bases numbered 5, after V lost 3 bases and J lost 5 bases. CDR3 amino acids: CASSYFSGRVTGELFF. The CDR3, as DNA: TGTGCCAGCAGTTATTTTAGCGGGAGGGTGACCGGGGAGCTGTTTTTT.

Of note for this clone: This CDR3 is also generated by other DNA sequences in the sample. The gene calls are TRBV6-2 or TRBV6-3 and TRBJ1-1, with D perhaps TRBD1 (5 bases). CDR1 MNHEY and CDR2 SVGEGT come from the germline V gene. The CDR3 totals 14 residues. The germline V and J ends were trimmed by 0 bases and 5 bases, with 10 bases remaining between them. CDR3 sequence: CASSYSGRGTEAFF. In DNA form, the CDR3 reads TGTGCCAGCAGTTACTCGGGGCGGGGGACTGAAGCTTTCTTT.

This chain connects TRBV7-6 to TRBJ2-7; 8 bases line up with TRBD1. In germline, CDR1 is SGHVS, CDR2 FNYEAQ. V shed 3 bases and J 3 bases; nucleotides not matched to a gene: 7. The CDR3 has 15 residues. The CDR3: CASSLTRTGIYEQYF. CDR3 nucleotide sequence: TGTGCCAGCAGCTTGACAAGGACAGGGATCTACGAGCAGTACTTC.

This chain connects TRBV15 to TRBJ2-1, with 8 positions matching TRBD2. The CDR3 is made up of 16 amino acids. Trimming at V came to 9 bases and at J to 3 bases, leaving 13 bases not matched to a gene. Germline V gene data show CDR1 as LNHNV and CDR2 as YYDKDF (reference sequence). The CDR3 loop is CATSRAGVVGYNEQFF. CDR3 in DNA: TGTGCCACGTCCCGAGCGGGAGTAGTAGGCTACAATGAGCAGTTCTTC.

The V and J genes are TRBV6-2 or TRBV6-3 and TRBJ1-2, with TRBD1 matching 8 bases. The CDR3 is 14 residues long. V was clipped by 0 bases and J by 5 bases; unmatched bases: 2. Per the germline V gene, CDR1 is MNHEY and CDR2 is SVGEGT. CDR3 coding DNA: TGTGCCAGCAGTTACTCGACAGGGGCATATGGCTACACCTTC. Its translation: CASSYSTGAYGYTF.

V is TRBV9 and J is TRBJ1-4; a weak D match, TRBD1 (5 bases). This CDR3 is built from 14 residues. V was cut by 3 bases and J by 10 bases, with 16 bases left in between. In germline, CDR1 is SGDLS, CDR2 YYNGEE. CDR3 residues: CASSARTSPLKLFF. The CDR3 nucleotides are TGTGCCAGCAGCGCTAGGACAAGCCCCCTAAAACTGTTTTTT.

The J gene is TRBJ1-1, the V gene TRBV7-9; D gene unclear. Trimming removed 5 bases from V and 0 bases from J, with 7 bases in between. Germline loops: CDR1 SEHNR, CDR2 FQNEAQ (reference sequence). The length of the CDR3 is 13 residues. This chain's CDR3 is CASSPVMNTEAFF. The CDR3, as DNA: TGTGCCAGCAGCCCAGTAATGAACACTGAAGCTTTCTTT.

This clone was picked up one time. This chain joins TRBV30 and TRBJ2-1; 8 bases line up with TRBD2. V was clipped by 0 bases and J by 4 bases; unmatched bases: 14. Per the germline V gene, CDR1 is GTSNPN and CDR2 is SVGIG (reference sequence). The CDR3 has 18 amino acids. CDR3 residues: CAWSVLGRTSGKYNEQFF. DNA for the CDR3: TGTGCCTGGAGTGTACTGGGTAGAACTAGCGGAAAATACAATGAGCAGTTCTTC.

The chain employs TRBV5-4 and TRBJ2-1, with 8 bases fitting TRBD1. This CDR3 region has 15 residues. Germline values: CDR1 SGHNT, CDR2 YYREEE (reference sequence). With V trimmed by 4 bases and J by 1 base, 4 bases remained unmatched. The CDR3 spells CASSPRTGSYNEQFF. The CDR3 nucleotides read TGTGCCAGCAGCCCGCGGACAGGGTCCTACAATGAGCAGTTCTTC.

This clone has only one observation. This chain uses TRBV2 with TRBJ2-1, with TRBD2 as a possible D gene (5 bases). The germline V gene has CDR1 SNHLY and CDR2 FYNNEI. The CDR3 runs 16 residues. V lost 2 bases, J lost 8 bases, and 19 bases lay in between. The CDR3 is CASSELGIPGFYEQFF. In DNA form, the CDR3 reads TGTGCCAGCAGTGAACTCGGGATCCCGGGTTTCTATGAGCAGTTCTTC. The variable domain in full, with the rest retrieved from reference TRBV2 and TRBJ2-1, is EPEVTQTPSHQVTQMGQEVILRCVPISNHLYFYWYRQILGQKVEFLVSFYNNEISEKSEIFDDQFSVERPDGSNFTLKIRSTKLEDSAMYFCASSELGIPGFYEQFFGPGTRLTVL.

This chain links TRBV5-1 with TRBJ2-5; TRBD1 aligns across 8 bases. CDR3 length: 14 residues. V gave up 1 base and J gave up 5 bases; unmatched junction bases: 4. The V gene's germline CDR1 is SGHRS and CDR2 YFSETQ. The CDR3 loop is CASSLLQGEETQYF. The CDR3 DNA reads TGCGCCAGCAGCTTGTTACAGGGGGAGGAGACCCAGTACTTC.

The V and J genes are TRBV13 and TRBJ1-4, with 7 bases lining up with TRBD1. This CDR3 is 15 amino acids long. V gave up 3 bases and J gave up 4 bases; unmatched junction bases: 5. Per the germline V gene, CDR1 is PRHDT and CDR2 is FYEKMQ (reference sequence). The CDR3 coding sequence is TGTGCCAGCAGCTTCGGGACAGCCTTTAATGAAAAACTGTTTTTT. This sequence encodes CASSFGTAFNEKLFF.

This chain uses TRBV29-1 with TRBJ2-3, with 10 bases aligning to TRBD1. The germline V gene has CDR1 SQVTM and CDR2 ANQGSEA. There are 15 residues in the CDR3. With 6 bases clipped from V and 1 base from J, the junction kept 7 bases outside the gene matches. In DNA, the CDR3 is TGCAGCGTCGGAGGGGGGACAGGGGGCACAGATACGCAGTATTTT. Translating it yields CSVGGGTGGTDTQYF.

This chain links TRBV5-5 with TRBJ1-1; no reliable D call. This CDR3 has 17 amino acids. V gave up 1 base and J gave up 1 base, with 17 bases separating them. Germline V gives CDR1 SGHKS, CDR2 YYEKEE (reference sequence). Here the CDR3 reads CASSLKDARRGNTEAFF. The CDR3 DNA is TGTGCCAGCAGCTTGAAGGATGCGCGGCGCGGGAACACTGAAGCTTTCTTT.

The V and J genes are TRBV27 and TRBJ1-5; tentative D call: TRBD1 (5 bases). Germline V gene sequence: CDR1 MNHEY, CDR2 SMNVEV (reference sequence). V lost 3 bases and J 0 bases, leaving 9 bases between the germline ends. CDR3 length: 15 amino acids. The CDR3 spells CASSLTASSNQPQHF. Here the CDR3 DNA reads TGTGCCAGCAGTTTGACAGCTTCTAGCAATCAGCCCCAGCATTTT.

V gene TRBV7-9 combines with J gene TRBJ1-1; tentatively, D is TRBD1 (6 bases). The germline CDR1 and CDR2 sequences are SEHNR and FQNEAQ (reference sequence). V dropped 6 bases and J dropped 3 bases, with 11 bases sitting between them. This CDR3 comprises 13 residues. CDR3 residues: CASRGQGYTEAFF. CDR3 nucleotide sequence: TGTGCCAGCAGGGGCCAGGGGTACACTGAAGCTTTCTTT.

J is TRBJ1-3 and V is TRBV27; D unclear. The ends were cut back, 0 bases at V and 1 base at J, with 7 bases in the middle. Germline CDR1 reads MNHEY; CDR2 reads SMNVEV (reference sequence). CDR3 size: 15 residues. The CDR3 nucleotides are TGTGCCAGCAGTTTATCGTACAGATCTGGAAACACCATATATTTT. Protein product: CASSLSYRSGNTIYF.

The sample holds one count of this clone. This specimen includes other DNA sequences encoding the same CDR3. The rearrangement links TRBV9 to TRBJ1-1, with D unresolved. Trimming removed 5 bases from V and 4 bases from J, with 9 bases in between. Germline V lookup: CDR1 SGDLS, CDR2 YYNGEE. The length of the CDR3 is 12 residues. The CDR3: CASSRGGTEAFF. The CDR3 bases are TGTGCCAGCAGTCGGGGAGGCACTGAAGCTTTCTTT.

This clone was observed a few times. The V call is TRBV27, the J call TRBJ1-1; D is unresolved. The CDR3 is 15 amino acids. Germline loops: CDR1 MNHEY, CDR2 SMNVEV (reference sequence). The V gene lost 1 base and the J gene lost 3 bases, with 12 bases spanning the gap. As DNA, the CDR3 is TGTGCCAGCAGTTTATTCTCAGGTCTCGACACTGAAGCTTTCTTT. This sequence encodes CASSLFSGLDTEAFF.